The 20 T cell receptor beta chains below all came from one sample that was sequenced in a study of blood T cell repertoires in COVID-19. Here immunoSEQ multiplex PCR was the method, and the copy in TCRdb shows in-frame clones only, minus some. The table lists 150,000 to 200,000 clones, 75% to 90% of them singletons. Sequencing input: peripheral blood. The receptors originated from a man aged 40-50 years with acute or convalescent COVID-19.

J is TRBJ2-2 and V is TRBV6-5, with D perhaps matching TRBD2 (6 bases). This CDR3 region has 15 residues. From germline, CDR1 is MNHEY and CDR2 SVGAGI. The V end lost 6 bases, the J end lost 0 bases, and 11 bases lay between the germline ends. CDR3 bases: TGTGCCAGCAGGGTAGCGGTGGCGAACACCGGGGAGCTGTTTTTT. This codes for CASRVAVANTGELFF.

The chain has TRBV5-5 and TRBJ2-3; 9 bases map to TRBD1. There are 17 residues in the CDR3. The V gene end was trimmed by 0 bases and the J gene end by 0 bases; junction bases not matched to a gene: 5. The germline V gene has CDR1 SGHKS and CDR2 YYEKEE (reference sequence). CDR3 amino acids: CASSLEQGATSTDTQYF. The DNA of the CDR3 is TGTGCCAGCAGCTTGGAACAGGGGGCGACAAGCACAGATACGCAGTATTTT. Using reference TRBV5-5 and TRBJ2-3 for the parts outside the CDR3, the full variable domain is DAGVTQSPTHLIKTRGQQVTLRCSPISGHKSVSWYQQVLGQGPQFIFQYYEKEERGRGNFPDRFSARQFPNYSSELNVNALLLGDSALYLCASSLEQGATSTDTQYFGPGTRLTVL.

The rearrangement links TRBV21-1 to TRBJ1-6; TRBD1, as called in the table, went unchecked against the DNA. TRBV21-1 is recorded as a pseudogene. CDR3 size: 19 residues. The CDR3 spells CASSKEPGHPSSYNSPLHF. CDR3 DNA: TGTGCCAGCAGCAAAGAACCAGGGCATCCTAGCTCCTATAATTCACCCCTCCACTTT.

This chain uses TRBV6-4 with TRBJ1-4, with D tentatively TRBD1 (5 bases). CDR3 length: 14 amino acids. V was pared by 5 bases and J by 8 bases, with 15 bases between. Germline CDR1 MRHNA, CDR2 SNTAGT. The CDR3 spells CASSRQPFGEKLFF. The CDR3 coding sequence is TGTGCCAGCAGTCGACAGCCCTTTGGGGAAAAACTGTTTTTT.

The genes are TRBV5-5 and TRBJ1-2; D remains unclear. The germline V and J ends were trimmed by 4 bases and 2 bases, with 15 bases remaining between them. The CDR3 contains 15 residues. The germline V gene has CDR1 SGHKS and CDR2 YYEKEE (reference sequence). CDR3 region: CASSDYLTSNYGYTF. CDR3 DNA: TGTGCCAGCAGCGACTACCTGACAAGCAACTATGGCTACACCTTC.

V usage is TRBV5-6 and J usage is TRBJ2-1, with D perhaps matching TRBD1 (6 bases). The V end was cut by 4 bases, the J end by 3 bases, with 8 bases between. The CDR3 has 13 residues. Per germline, CDR1 SGHDT and CDR2 YYEEEE. The DNA for the CDR3 is TGTGCCAGCAGCGTGGACAGCTACAATGAGCAGTTCTTC. Residues: CASSVDSYNEQFF.

The chain couples TRBV4-2 to TRBJ2-3, with D possibly matching TRBD1 (6 bases). Trimming cost V 0 bases and J 4 bases, with 11 bases left between them. The CDR3 sequence is 15 residues long. From germline, CDR1 is LGHNA and CDR2 YNFKEQ. Here the CDR3 DNA reads TGTGCCAGCAGCCAAGAGATCAGGGGAGCAGATACGCAGTATTTT. This translates into CASSQEIRGADTQYF.

The chain is built from TRBV18 and TRBJ2-1; D possibly corresponds to TRBD1 (6 bases). Trimming removed 3 bases from V and 5 bases from J, with 11 bases in between. CDR3 length equals 14 residues. Germline V gene sequence: CDR1 KGHSH, CDR2 LQKENI. CDR3 amino acids: CASSPPDSHNEQFF. The CDR3 region has the DNA TGTGCCAGCTCACCTCCGGACAGCCACAATGAGCAGTTCTTC.

The rearrangement uses TRBV4-3 and TRBJ1-2; 8 bases map to TRBD1. There are 14 residues in the CDR3. Looked up from germline, CDR1 is LGHNA and CDR2 is YSLEER. J gave up 3 bases and V 4 bases, and 4 bases lay outside the gene matches. CDR3 in DNA: TGCGCCAGCAGCCGCGGACAGGGCGACTATGGCTACACCTTC. Its protein is CASSRGQGDYGYTF.

This chain uses TRBV18 with TRBJ2-7; 9 bases map to TRBD1. Per germline, CDR1 KGHSH and CDR2 LQKENI. This CDR3 has 15 amino acids. V lost 4 bases, J lost 4 bases, and 8 bases stayed unmatched. Here the CDR3 DNA reads TGTGCCAGCTCACGGGACAGGGCTTCCTATTACGAGCAGTACTTC. This sequence encodes CASSRDRASYYEQYF.

This CDR3 reads CASSTGQGRYTEAFF. CDR3 bases: TGTGCCAGCAGCACGGGACAGGGAAGGTACACTGAAGCTTTCTTT. V usage is TRBV9 and J usage is TRBJ1-1, with TRBD1 identical over 9 bases. In germline, CDR1 is SGDLS, CDR2 YYNGEE. V trimming: 4 bases; J trimming: 3 bases; junction bases outside the gene matches: 7. This CDR3 has 15 amino acids.

The chain joins TRBV21-1 to TRBJ1-1. TRBV21-1 has pseudogene status. The CDR3 spans 11 residues. CDR3 sequence reads: CASSLPTEAFF. CDR3 nucleotide sequence: TGTGCCAGCAGTCTACCCACTGAAGCTTTCTTT.

The rearrangement links TRBV29-1 to TRBJ1-1; 8 bases are a match to TRBD1. V lost 6 bases to trimming and J lost 10 bases; unmatched junction nucleotides: 7. This CDR3 spans 11 amino acids. CDR1 SQVTM and CDR2 ANQGSEA come from the germline V gene. The CDR3 DNA reads TGCAGCGTGACGCAGGGGGCAGGAGCTTTCTTT. Its translation: CSVTQGAGAFF.

The chain combines TRBV10-1 with TRBJ2-3, with a weak D call TRBD2 (6 bases). The CDR3 runs to 15 residues. V was trimmed by 3 bases and J by 0 bases, leaving 10 bases between them. Germline values: CDR1 WNHNN, CDR2 SYGVQD (reference sequence). The CDR3 bases are TGCGCCAGCAGTGATCCGGGGACTAGCACAGATACGCAGTATTTT. Its protein is CASSDPGTSTDTQYF.

The rearrangement links TRBV6-5 to TRBJ2-5, with TRBD1 matching over 8 bases. After removal of 8 bases from V and 11 bases from J, the junction contained 16 bases not matched to a gene. CDR1 and CDR2 (germline): MNHEY, SVGAGI. CDR3 length: 14 amino acids. The CDR3 coding sequence is TGTGCCAGCTCATTGACAGGGGACAGGAGGCCTCAGTACTTC. Translation: CASSLTGDRRPQYF.

V usage is TRBV7-2 and J usage is TRBJ2-3; 8 positions agree with TRBD1. There are 14 residues in the CDR3. Unmatched junction bases numbered 9, after V lost 5 bases and J lost 8 bases. Per the germline V gene, CDR1 is SGHTA and CDR2 is FQGNSA. The CDR3 sequence: CASSPDRGSGTQYF. CDR3 DNA: TGTGCCAGCAGCCCAGACAGGGGAAGTGGTACGCAGTATTTT.

This chain joins TRBV18 and TRBJ2-6; the D is unclear. In germline, CDR1 is KGHSH, CDR2 LQKENI. CDR3 size: 14 residues. Trimming shortened V by 2 bases and J by 2 bases, and 4 bases separated the two germline ends. The CDR3 sequence: CASSPIAGANVLTF. CDR3 DNA sequence: TGTGCCAGCTCACCAATAGCTGGGGCCAACGTCCTGACTTTC.

The chain is built from TRBV4-1 and TRBJ2-3; TRBD2 might be the D (5 bases). Trimming left V 1 base short and J 6 bases short, with 8 bases between. Germline V CDR1 and CDR2: MGHRA, YSYEKL. CDR3 length equals 13 residues. CDR3 sequence: CASSQVRGDTQYF. The CDR3 DNA reads TGCGCCAGCAGCCAAGTAAGAGGGGATACGCAGTATTTT.

This sequence joins TRBV5-1 and TRBJ2-7, with TRBD2 as a possible D gene (6 bases). The CDR3 loop spans 16 amino acids. Germline CDR1 and CDR2: SGHRS and YFSETQ. Trimming removed 5 bases at V and 2 bases at J, with 20 bases between. CDR3 bases: TGCGCCAGCAGTACAGGACCCAGGGCGGGAACCTACGAGCAGTACTTC. Its protein is CASSTGPRAGTYEQYF.

The chain recombines TRBV9 with TRBJ1-2, with TRBD1 identical over 7 bases. Germline V gene data show CDR1 as SGDLS and CDR2 as YYNGEE. The CDR3 length is 14 residues. After removal of 3 bases from V and 7 bases from J, the junction contained 9 bases not matched to a gene. The chain's CDR3 is CASSAGGSEGGYTF. DNA of the CDR3: TGTGCCAGCAGCGCAGGGGGTTCTGAGGGTGGCTACACCTTC.